This T cell receptor (beta chain) was recovered during a study of shared clonotypes between healthy human individuals. Broader study findings: Researchers sampled only blood; tissue repertoires likely differ.

The CDR3 extends over 12 amino acids. With 6 bases removed from V and 0 bases from J, the gap between germline ends came to 5 bases. Germline lookup yields CDR1 MNHNS and CDR2 SASEGT. Across several immunoSEQ plates, the genomic DNA of each subset was split evenly. Some clones are missing from TCRdb's copy, which holds only in-frame ones; the method was immunoSEQ multiplex PCR. The sample has about 460,000 clones; approximately 80% are singletons. Worth noting for this clone: Its target is unknown. Other DNA sequences of this sample code for an identical CDR3.

The sequence was obtained from a woman between 35 and 50 years old in good health. Some clones in this sample may be carry-over from other donors' samples. The chain joins TRBV6-1 to TRBJ1-1; D may be TRBD1 (5 bases). Sequenced sample: PBMCs. The CDR3 DNA reads as TGTGCCAGCAGGGACATGAACACTGAAGCTTTCTTT. Its translation is CASRDMNTEAFF.